One sample yielded the 10 T cell receptor beta chains listed below, sequenced in a study of blood T cells in healthy people across ages. Next came a second PCR, run for roughly 6 to 11 cycles, which used a sample-barcoded 5' primer along with a J-beta primer mix. Each CDR3 protein gets one entry after TCRdb re-called the 5' RACE reads with MiXCR. Among 1.5 million to 2 million distinct CDR3 sequences, roughly 30% were seen once, and the ten largest hold roughly 8%. The sequencing input was blood. All receptors come from a woman in her thirties in good health.

This clonotype was seen repeatedly, ten times or more. This chain connects TRBV7-2 to TRBJ1-2; D uncertain. This CDR3 spans 14 amino acids. V lost 4 bases to trimming and J lost 4 bases, with 13 bases between them. Germline V gene data show CDR1 as SGHTA and CDR2 as FQGNSA. The CDR3 DNA follows: TGTGCCAGCAGCTACCTTCGGGAGAGCTATGGCTACACCTTC. It translates to CASSYLRESYGYTF.

With respect to this clonotype: One end of the junction is discordant with germline, which a read error may explain. V is TRBV5-1 and J is TRBJ2-6, with D possibly matching TRBD2 (6 bases). The germline gives CDR1 SGHRS, CDR2 YFSETQ. The CDR3 loop spans 17 amino acids. This CDR3 is CASSGASGSGGADVLTF. CDR3 DNA sequence: TGCGCCAGCAGCGGGGCCTCAGGGTCGGGCGGGGCCGACGTCCTGACTTTC.

The chain couples TRBV2 to TRBJ2-5; D call uncertain. Per the germline V gene, CDR1 is SNHLY and CDR2 is FYNNEI. The CDR3 is 15 residues long. Between the trimmed V and J ends, which lost 1 base and 11 bases, there was a span of 20 bases. CDR3 protein: CASSEGRPQILEQYF. CDR3 nucleotides: TGTGCCAGCAGTGAAGGCAGGCCCCAGATTTTGGAGCAGTACTTC.

This clonotype appeared a few times. The chain links TRBV2 to TRBJ2-1, with TRBD2 identical over 13 bases. The ends lost 8 bases at V and 8 bases at J; junction bases unmatched: 12. There are 16 residues in the CDR3. Germline values: CDR1 SNHLY, CDR2 FYNNEI. This CDR3 is CASRRLAGGLEDEQFF. The CDR3 DNA reads as TGTGCCAGCCGAAGACTAGCGGGAGGTCTTGAGGATGAGCAGTTCTTC.

The chain is built from TRBV7-2 and TRBJ2-7; 8 bases match TRBD2. With 6 bases clipped from V and 7 bases from J, the junction kept 11 bases outside the gene matches. The length of the CDR3 is 14 residues. Germline CDR1 is SGHTA and CDR2 is FQGNSA. CDR3 sequence (DNA): TGTGCCAGCAGGCCAAGCGGGAGTGTTTTGGAGCAGTACTTC. Its translation: CASRPSGSVLEQYF.

The chain uses TRBV11-2 and TRBJ2-7; 8 positions agree with TRBD2. Trimming cost V 1 base and J 5 bases; bases outside gene matches: 16. Germline lookup yields CDR1 SGHAT and CDR2 FQNNGV. This CDR3 spans 18 amino acids. Here the CDR3 reads CASSLGGAGGTTRDEQYF. The CDR3 nucleotides read TGTGCCAGCAGCTTAGGAGGGGCGGGAGGCACTACTAGGGACGAGCAGTACTTC.

This clonotype was seen only a few times. V and J are TRBV3-1 and TRBJ1-2; D is unresolved. There are 12 residues in the CDR3. Trimming removed 6 bases from V and 8 bases from J, with 13 bases in between. Germline CDR1 LGHDT, CDR2 YNNKEL (reference sequence). Here the CDR3 DNA reads TGTGCCAGCAGGCCAGCCCTCGGGGGCTACACCTTC. This encodes CASRPALGGYTF.

This clonotype was recorded many times. The chain has TRBV12-3 or TRBV12-4 and TRBJ2-3, with D perhaps matching TRBD2 (7 bases). The CDR3 runs 14 residues. Trimming took off 4 bases at V and 0 bases at J, with 8 bases between the two ends. The CDR3 sequence: CASSWGGSTDTQYF. DNA for the CDR3: TGTGCCAGCAGTTGGGGGGGCAGCACAGATACGCAGTATTTT.

V usage is TRBV7-8 and J usage is TRBJ2-1; D call uncertain. Trimming cost V 3 bases and J 2 bases, with 14 bases left between them. The germline V gene encodes CDR1 SGHVS and CDR2 FQNEAQ. This CDR3 contains 16 residues. Here the CDR3 reads CASSLLGAITYNEQFF. Written as DNA, the CDR3 is TGTGCCAGCAGCTTGTTGGGCGCGATAACCTACAATGAGCAGTTCTTC.

The chain uses TRBV5-6 and TRBJ1-2, with TRBD1 matching 10 bases. With 4 bases clipped from V and 3 bases from J, the junction kept 6 bases outside the gene matches. Germline V CDR1 and CDR2: SGHDT, YYEEEE. The CDR3 totals 15 residues. The CDR3 reads CASSDRGPGYYGYTF. The CDR3 DNA reads as TGTGCCAGCAGCGACAGGGGGCCTGGGTACTATGGCTACACCTTC.